This T cell receptor (beta chain) was retrieved from a study of blood T cell repertoires in COVID-19. Profiled with immunoSEQ multiplex PCR; TCRdb holds only in-frame clones, not every one. The profile shows 250,000 to 350,000 clones, about 93% of them singletons. This CDR3 spans 13 amino acids. V lost 4 bases and J lost 8, with 11 bases in between. The germline gives CDR1 SGHVS, CDR2 FQNEAQ. This clonotype was sampled from a woman in her 30s with COVID-19, enrolled during active disease. The V and J genes are TRBV7-8 and TRBJ1-4; D call uncertain. The sample consisted of peripheral blood. The CDR3 loop is CASSSGASEKLFF. As DNA, the CDR3 is TGTGCCAGCAGCTCCGGAGCGTCAGAAAAACTGTTTTTT.